The source of this TCR beta chain is a study (dated by TCRdb to 2016 to 2017). CDR1 and CDR2, per the germline V gene (reference sequence), are MNHEY and SMNVEV. The CDR3 covers 15 residues, taking in both the cysteine and the phenylalanine. Solely the CDR3 DNA is kept, with 45 bases framed from the first base. V is pruned by 5 bases and J by 5 bases, leaving 10 bases of the junction without a gene match. The library was made by RT-PCR. The sequencing machine was an Illumina MiSeq. The public reads were reprocessed in TCRdb via fastp at Q25 and MiXCR, keeping in-frame beta chains. Rows merge per CDR3 protein into single entries with the most common DNA and genes. Present in this sample are about 700,000 distinct CDR3 sequences, approximately 15% of which were seen just once. The ten largest clonotypes hold 3.6% of the sample. Concerning this clonotype: There is no known antigen for this receptor. The sample holds no much larger clone one base away, and base qualities are not on file.

The chain uses TRBV27 and TRBJ1-1; 8 central nucleotides agree with TRBD1. The sequence was collected from a female donor in good health, serving as a healthy control. The material sequenced was memory CD4+ T cells from blood. The CDR3 protein is CASSARGLARTEAFF. The DNA is TGTGCCAGCAGTGCCAGGGGGCTTGCGCGAACTGAAGCTTTCTTT.